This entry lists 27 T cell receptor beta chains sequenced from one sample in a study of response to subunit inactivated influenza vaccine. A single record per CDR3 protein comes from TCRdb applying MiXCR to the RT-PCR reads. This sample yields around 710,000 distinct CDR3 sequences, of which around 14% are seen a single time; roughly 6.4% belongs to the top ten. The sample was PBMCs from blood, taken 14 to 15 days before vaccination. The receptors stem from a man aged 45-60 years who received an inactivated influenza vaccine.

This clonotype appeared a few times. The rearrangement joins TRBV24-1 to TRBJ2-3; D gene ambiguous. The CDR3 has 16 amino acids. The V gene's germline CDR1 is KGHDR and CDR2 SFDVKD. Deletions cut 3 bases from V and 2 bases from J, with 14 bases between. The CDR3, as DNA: TGTGCCACCAGTGATCCCCCCAGGACGAACACAGATACGCAGTATTTT. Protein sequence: CATSDPPRTNTDTQYF.

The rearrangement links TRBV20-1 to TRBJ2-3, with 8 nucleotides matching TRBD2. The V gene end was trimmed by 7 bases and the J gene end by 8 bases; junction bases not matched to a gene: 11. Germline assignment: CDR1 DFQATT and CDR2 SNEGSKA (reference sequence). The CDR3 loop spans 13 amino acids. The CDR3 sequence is CSGVAGLRGTQYF. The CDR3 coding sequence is TGCAGTGGGGTAGCGGGGCTTCGTGGTACGCAGTATTTT.

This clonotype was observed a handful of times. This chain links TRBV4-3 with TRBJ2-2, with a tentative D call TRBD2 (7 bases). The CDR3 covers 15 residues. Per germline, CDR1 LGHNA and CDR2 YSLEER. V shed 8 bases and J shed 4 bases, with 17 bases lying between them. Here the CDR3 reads CASRKGGAVTGELFF. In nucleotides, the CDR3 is TGCGCCAGCCGAAAGGGGGGGGCGGTCACCGGGGAGCTGTTTTTT.

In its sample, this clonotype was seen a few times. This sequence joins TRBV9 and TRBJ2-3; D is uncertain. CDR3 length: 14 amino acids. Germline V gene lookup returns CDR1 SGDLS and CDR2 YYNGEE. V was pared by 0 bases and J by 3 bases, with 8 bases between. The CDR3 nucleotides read TGTGCCAGCAGCGTAGATCCGAGGACAGATACGCAGTATTTT. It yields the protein CASSVDPRTDTQYF.

The CDR3 loop reads CASSYQAGGNTGELFF. CDR3 nucleotide sequence: TGTGCCAGCAGCTATCAGGCGGGGGGAAACACCGGGGAGCTGTTTTTT. The V and J genes are TRBV7-3 and TRBJ2-2, with 8 nucleotides matching TRBD2. The CDR3 runs 16 residues. Trimming removed 4 bases from V and 2 bases from J; junction bases left unmatched: 6. The germline gives CDR1 SGHTA, CDR2 FQGTGA.

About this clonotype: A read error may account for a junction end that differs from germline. The CDR3 spells CASSPGEQGSNEQYF. The CDR3, as DNA: TGTGCCAGCTCACCAGGAGAACAGGGCTCCAACGAGCAGTACTTC. This chain joins TRBV18 and TRBJ2-7, with D tentatively TRBD1 (6 bases). From germline, CDR1 is KGHSH and CDR2 LQKENI. This CDR3 has 15 residues.

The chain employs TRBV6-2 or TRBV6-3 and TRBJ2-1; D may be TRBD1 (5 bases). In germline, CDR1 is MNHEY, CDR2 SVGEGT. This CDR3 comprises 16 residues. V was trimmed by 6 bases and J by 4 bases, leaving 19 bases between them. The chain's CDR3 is CASRTTRAPPYNEQFF. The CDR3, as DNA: TGTGCCAGCAGAACGACCAGGGCGCCCCCTTACAATGAGCAGTTCTTC.

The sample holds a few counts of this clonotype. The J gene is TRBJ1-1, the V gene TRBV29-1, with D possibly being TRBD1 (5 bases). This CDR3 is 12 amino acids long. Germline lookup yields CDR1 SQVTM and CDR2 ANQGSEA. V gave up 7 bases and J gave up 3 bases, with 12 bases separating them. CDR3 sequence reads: CSAGDGDTEAFF. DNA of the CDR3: TGCAGCGCGGGGGACGGGGACACTGAAGCTTTCTTT. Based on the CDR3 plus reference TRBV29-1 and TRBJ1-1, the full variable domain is SAVISQKPSRDICQRGTSLTIQCQVDSQVTMMFWYRQQPGQSLTLIATANQGSEATYESGFVIDKFPISRPNLTFSTLTVSNMSPEDSSIYLCSAGDGDTEAFFGQGTRLTVV.

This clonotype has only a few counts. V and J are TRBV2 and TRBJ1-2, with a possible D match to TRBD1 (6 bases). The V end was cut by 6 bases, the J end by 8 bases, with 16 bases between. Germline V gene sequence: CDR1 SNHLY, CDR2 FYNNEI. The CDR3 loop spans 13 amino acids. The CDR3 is CASRKQGEGGYTF. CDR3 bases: TGTGCCAGCAGGAAACAGGGAGAAGGCGGCTACACCTTC.

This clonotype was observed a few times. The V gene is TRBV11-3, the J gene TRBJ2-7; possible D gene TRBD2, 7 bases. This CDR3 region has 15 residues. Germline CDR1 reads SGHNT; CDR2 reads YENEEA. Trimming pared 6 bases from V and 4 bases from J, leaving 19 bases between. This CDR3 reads CASSLSGTTGYEQYF. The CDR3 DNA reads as TGTGCCAGCAGTTTATCCGGGACTACAGGGTACGAGCAGTACTTC.

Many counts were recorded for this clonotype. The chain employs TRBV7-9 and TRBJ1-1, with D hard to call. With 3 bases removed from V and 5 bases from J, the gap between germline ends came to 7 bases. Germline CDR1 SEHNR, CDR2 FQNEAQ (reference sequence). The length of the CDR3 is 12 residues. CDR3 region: CASSFEGTEAFF. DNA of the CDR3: TGTGCCAGCAGCTTCGAGGGAACTGAAGCTTTCTTT.

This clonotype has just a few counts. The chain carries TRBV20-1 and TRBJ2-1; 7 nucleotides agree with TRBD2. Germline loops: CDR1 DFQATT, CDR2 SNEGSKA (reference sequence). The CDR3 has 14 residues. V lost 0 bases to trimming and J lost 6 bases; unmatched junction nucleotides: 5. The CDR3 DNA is TGCAGTGCTAGAGATGTCAGCGGGATCAATGAGCAGTTCTTC. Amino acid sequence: CSARDVSGINEQFF.

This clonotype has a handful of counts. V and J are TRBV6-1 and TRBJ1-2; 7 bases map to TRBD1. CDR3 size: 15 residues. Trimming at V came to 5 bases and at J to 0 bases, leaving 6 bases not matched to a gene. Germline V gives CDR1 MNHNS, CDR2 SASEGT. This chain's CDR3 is CASSLDRATNYGYTF. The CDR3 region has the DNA TGTGCCAGCAGTCTTGACAGGGCCACTAACTATGGCTACACCTTC.

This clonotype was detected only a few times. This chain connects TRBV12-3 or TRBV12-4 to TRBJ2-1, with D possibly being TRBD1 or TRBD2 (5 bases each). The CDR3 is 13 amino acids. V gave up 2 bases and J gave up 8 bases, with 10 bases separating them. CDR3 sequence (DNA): TGTGCCAGCAGTTTAAGAGGGGCGGATGAGCAGTTCTTC. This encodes CASSLRGADEQFF.

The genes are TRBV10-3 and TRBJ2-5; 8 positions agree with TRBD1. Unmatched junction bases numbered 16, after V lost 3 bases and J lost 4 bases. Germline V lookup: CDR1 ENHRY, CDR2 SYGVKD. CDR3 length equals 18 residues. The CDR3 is CAISEPNLDRVWSETQYF. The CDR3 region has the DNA TGTGCCATCAGTGAACCCAACTTGGACAGGGTGTGGTCAGAGACCCAGTACTTC.

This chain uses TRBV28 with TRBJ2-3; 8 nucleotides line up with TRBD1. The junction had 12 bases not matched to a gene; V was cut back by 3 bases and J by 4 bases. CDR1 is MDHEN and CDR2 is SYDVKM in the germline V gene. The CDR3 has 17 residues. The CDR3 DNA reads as TGTGCCAGCAGTTTTTTGACAGGGGATAAAGGGGCAGATACGCAGTATTTT. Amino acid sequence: CASSFLTGDKGADTQYF.

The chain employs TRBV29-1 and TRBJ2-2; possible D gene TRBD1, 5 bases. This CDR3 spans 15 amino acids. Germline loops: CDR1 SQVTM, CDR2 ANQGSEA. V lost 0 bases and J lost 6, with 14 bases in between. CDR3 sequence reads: CSVEDQRGEAGELFF. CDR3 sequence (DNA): TGCAGCGTTGAAGATCAAAGGGGCGAGGCCGGGGAGCTGTTTTTT.

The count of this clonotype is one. The CDR3 region is CASSQEGLAGVGEQFF. DNA for the CDR3: TGTGCCAGCAGCCAAGAGGGACTAGCGGGAGTAGGGGAGCAGTTCTTC. The chain joins TRBV14 to TRBJ2-1; 14 bases are shared with TRBD2. Per the germline V gene, CDR1 is SGHDN and CDR2 is FVKESK. The CDR3 sequence is 16 residues long. Germline trimming cut 0 bases from V and 10 bases from J; bases unmatched to any gene: 5.

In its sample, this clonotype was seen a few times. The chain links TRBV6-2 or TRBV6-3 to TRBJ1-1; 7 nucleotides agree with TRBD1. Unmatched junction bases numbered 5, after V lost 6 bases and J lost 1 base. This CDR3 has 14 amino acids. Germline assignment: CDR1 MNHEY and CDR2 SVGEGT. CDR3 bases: TGTGCCAGCAGGGGGACAGCGCGGAACACTGAAGCTTTCTTT. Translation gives CASRGTARNTEAFF.

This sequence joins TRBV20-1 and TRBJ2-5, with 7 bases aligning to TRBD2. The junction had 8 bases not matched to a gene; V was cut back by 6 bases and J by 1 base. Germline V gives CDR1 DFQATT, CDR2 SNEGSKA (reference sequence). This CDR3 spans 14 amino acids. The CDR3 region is CSASTGGGQETQYF. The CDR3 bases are TGCAGTGCCTCGACGGGAGGCGGCCAAGAGACCCAGTACTTC.

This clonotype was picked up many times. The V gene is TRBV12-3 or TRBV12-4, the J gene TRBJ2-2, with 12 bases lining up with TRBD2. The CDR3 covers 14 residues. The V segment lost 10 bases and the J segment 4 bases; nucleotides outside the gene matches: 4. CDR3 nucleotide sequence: TGTGCCACCGGGACTAGCGGGTTCACCGGGGAGCTGTTTTTT. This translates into CATGTSGFTGELFF.

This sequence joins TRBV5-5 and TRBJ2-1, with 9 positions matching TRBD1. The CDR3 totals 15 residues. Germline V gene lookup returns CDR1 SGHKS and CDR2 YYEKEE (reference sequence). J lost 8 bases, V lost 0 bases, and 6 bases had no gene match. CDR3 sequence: CASSLVGQGLDEQFF. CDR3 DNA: TGTGCCAGCAGCTTGGTTGGACAGGGGTTGGATGAGCAGTTCTTC.

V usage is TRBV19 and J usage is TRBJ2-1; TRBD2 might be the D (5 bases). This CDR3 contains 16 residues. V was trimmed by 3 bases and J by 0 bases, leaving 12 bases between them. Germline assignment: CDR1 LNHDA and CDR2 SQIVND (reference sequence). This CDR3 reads CASSIGGLSSYNEQFF. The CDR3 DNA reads TGTGCCAGTAGTATCGGCGGGCTTAGCTCCTACAATGAGCAGTTCTTC.

The CDR3 bases are TGTGCCAGCAGCCAGAAAGGGTCGGGCACCGGGGAGCTGTTTTTT. Amino acid sequence: CASSQKGSGTGELFF. The chain links TRBV3-1 to TRBJ2-2; D uncertain. This CDR3 contains 15 residues. V lost 3 bases to trimming and J lost 4 bases, with 12 bases between them. Germline CDR1 and CDR2: LGHDT and YNNKEL (reference sequence). Based on the CDR3 plus reference TRBV3-1 and TRBJ2-2, the full variable domain is DTAVSQTPKYLVTQMGNDKSIKCEQNLGHDTMYWYKQDSKKFLKIMFSYNNKELIINETVPNRFSPKSPDKAHLNLHINSLELGDSAVYFCASSQKGSGTGELFFGEGSRLTVL.

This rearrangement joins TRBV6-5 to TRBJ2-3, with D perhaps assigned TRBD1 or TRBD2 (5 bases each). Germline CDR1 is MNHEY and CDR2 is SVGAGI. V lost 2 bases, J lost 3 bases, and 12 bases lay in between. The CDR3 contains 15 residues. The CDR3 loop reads CASSYAVGGTDTQYF. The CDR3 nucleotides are TGTGCCAGCAGTTACGCCGTTGGGGGAACAGATACGCAGTATTTT.

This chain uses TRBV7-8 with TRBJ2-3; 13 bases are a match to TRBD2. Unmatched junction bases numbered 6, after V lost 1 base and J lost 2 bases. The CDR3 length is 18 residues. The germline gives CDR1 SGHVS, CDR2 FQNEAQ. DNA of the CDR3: TGTGCCAGCAGCTTAGTGGGACTAGCGGGACCACACACAGATACGCAGTATTTT. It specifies CASSLVGLAGPHTDTQYF.

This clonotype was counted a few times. The CDR3 DNA is TGCGCCAGCAGCTTATCCGGGACAGCCAATGAAAAACTGTTTTTT. This gives the protein CASSLSGTANEKLFF. V usage is TRBV5-1 and J usage is TRBJ1-4; 7 bases are a match to TRBD1. Germline-derived CDR1 and CDR2 are SGHRS and YFSETQ. V lost 2 bases, J lost 5 bases, and 6 bases stayed unmatched. The CDR3 has 15 residues.